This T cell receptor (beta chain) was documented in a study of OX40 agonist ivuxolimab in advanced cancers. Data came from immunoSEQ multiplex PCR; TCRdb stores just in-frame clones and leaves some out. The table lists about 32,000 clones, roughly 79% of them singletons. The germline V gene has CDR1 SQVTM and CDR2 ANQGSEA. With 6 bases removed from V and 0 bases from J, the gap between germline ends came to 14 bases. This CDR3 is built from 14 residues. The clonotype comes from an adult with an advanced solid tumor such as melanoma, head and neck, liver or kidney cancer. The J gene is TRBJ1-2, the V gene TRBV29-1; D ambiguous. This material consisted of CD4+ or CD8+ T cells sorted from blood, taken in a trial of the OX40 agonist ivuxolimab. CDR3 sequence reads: CSVRNRDTNYGYTF. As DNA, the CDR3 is TGCAGCGTCCGCAATCGGGATACTAACTATGGCTACACCTTC.